This T cell receptor beta chain was sequenced for a study of cytomegalovirus exposure and HLA in healthy donors (dated by TCRdb to 2017 to 2019). Study-level background: An earlier analysis of roughly 500 of the donors reported 276 Gb of sequence data and 117 million unique TCR beta sequences obtained from approximately 180 million T cells. About 320 gigabases of sequencing data and approximately 93 million unique TCR sequences were included in an early release covering about 700 HLA-typed donors. The genetic ancestry cluster associated with self-reported Caucasian donors included 80% to 90% of the roughly 360 genotyped donors. The study aimed to test whether signatures of past pathogen exposure could be identified by cataloging public T cell receptors. Using immunosequencing, the study profiled T cell repertoires from approximately 700 subjects and related those repertoires to cytomegalovirus serostatus. Along with the approximately 600-subject first cohort, a separate validation cohort of around 110 different subjects was used. The study combined high-throughput TCR immunosequencing, statistical association of individual TCRs with disease status, and machine learning to predict cytomegalovirus infection status. A later analysis re-analyzed previously published TCR beta repertoires from 666 donors and added high-resolution HLA genotyping to study TCR occurrence patterns. The later analysis used no new phenotypic data to find candidate immune exposures, relying instead on TCR beta sequences and their occurrence across donors. An earlier analysis of nearly 600 of the donors applied high-throughput TCR beta sequencing to assess whether each TCR beta V gene segment acted as functional or pseudogenic. Donor age, sex, ethnicity and CMV serostatus were compiled alongside the repertoire data. A later genetic analysis used genome-wide SNP genotypes for about three fifths of the 666 donors, treating that subset as a discovery cohort. Every repertoire in the discovery cohort had been generated on one and the same sequencing platform. HLA typing included class I and class II loci at four-digit resolution. The number of donors typed differed by locus, with about 629-640 for A, B, C, DRB1 and DQB1, roughly 520 for DQA1, 600 to 610 for DPA1, and some 440 for DPB1. Roughly five DR-DQ haplotypes were treated as single units for association and clustering because of strong linkage in the cohort. On average, about 240,000 unique TCR beta nucleotide sequences were sequenced per donor among 350 to 400 genotyped donors of the cohort, with 15% to 20% of those sequences being non-productive. Here is what the overall study found, with its caveats: Specific HLA alleles were associated with 15,000 to 20,000 TCR beta sequences at a false discovery rate of 0.05 in a later analysis. Cytomegalovirus status was reported to be diagnosed by the classifier with high specificity and sensitivity in both the original and validation cohorts. In a later analysis, TCR association rates were found to vary across HLA loci, with the most associated TCRs seen for DRB1 alleles and the fewest for HLA-C alleles. A later genetic analysis reported fewer N-insertions in productive TCRs among donors in an Asian-associated ancestry cluster than the approximately 700-donor mean. According to a later analysis, most CMV-associated TCR beta chains appeared to be HLA-restricted, and the HLA associations seemed to be driven largely by CMV exposure. In vitro tests confirmed that a few of the cytomegalovirus-associated TCR beta chains recognize cytomegalovirus antigens. Because the 87-base-pair reads could not distinguish some IMGT-functional V segments, including TRBV6-2 and TRBV6-3, those segments were excluded. Because HLA typing was missing for some donors at each locus, association tests included only the typed subset. According to the authors, the approach could potentially be generalized to other disease states and immunological phenotypes. Compared with equally common non-associated chains, HLA-associated TCR beta chains in a later analysis were more clonally expanded and had lower generation probabilities. Assigning TCR associations to individual alleles was difficult when HLA alleles, especially DR and DQ, strongly co-occurred. In an earlier analysis of some 500 of the donors, most TCR beta V segments appeared in productive rearrangements about 87% or about 30% of the time, broadly matching IMGT annotations. Most TCR sequences were observed very rarely across donors, whereas some public TCRs were present in many individuals. The earlier analysis of about 600 of the donors excluded over 15 rarely observed V segments, including chromosome 9 orphons, because counts were too low. An association between a missense DCLRE1C variant and V-gene and J-gene trimming of TCR beta chains was found in a later genetic analysis and replicated in an independent cohort. The sequencing pipeline was judged likely to have produced a cluster of highly shared sequence variants as a technical artifact. This cohort had only TCR beta chains sequenced, and the lack of alpha or paired-chain data limited which features could be detected. Several of the top co-occurrence clusters appeared to be linked to parvovirus B19, influenza, CMV and Epstein-Barr virus, according to a later analysis. Correlated functional status among segregating V segments might reflect linkage disequilibrium, but an unknown experimental factor could not be ruled out. The only immune exposure information available for the cohort was CMV serostatus. In the study, about 150 TCR beta chains were listed as associated with cytomegalovirus. A further reported finding was that TCR beta sequences accurately predicted the HLA-A and HLA-B alleles for most subjects in the first cohort. Presence/absence analyses assumed roughly uniform sequencing depth across donors, an assumption that may not hold.

Notes on this clone: Its cognate antigen has yet to be identified. The record has no base qualities; no much larger clone is one base away.

The library was prepared using the immunoSEQ multiplex PCR assay. The multiplex PCR relied on a mix of 60 forward primers for TCR Vbeta segments and 13 reverse primers for TCR Jbeta segments. The CDR3 region of rearranged TCR beta genes was amplified from genomic DNA by a multiplex PCR assay. The amplified TCR beta libraries were sequenced on the Illumina HiSeq System as 87-base-pair reads. In the paper's pipeline: A later analysis counted 65 million to 90 million unique TCR beta chains across the 670 or so repertoires, and some 11 million of these chains were shared by at least two donors. A nearest-neighbor algorithm error-corrected the raw reads and collapsed the reads into unique sequences, merging closely related sequences to remove PCR and sequencing errors. CDR3 sequences were aligned to IMGT reference sequences to assign V, D and J gene segments. For a sequence to be retained, a match of at least six nucleotides was required to both a V gene segment and a J gene segment. A rearrangement counted as productive if the CDR3 had no stop codons and remained in frame with V and J, and every other rearrangement counted as non-productive. CDR3 was defined by IMGT convention, running from the second conserved V-encoded cysteine to the conserved J-encoded phenylalanine. The earlier analysis of about 530 of the donors excluded any sequence lacking an unambiguous match to a single V gene segment. An earlier analysis of a few hundred of the donors called V segments functional above 56.7% productive rearrangements and segregating when the between-donor standard deviation exceeded 5%. A statistical classification framework was developed to diagnose cytomegalovirus status using the catalog of TCR beta chain sequences. A later analysis assigned V and J genes by comparing TCR nucleotide sequences with IMGT/GENE-DB human TR gene sequences. The TCRdist pipeline was used in a later analysis to assign CDR3 sequences and most-parsimonious VDJ recombination scenarios. In a later analysis, each TCR beta chain was defined by its CDR3 amino acid sequence together with its V-gene family, and reads without a unique V-gene family were excluded. In a later analysis, approximately 590 highly shared, low-generation-probability nucleotide sequences were removed to address suspected cross-contamination and a sequencing artifact. In a later analysis, a clonal expansion index for each public chain was calculated from normalized within-repertoire ranks of inferred template counts. Generation probabilities in a later analysis came from a VDJ recombination model fitted to out-of-frame rearrangements, and those results were checked against IGoR. A later analysis scored TCR-TCR, TCR-HLA and TCR-CMV co-occurrence with hypergeometric tests, applying a repertoire-size bias correction to TCR pairs. False discovery rates were estimated in a later analysis by permuting HLA or CMV assignments 20 times. In a later analysis, co-occurring TCRs were grouped using DBSCAN, with TCRdist sequence similarity added in when clustering inside HLA-allele-positive subsets. Repertoires with fewer than 30,000 or more than 120,000 public chains were left out of co-occurrence clustering, as were five repertoires with anomalous nucleotide sharing. Drawn from immuneACCESS, this table holds only the in-frame rearrangements with V and J called that TCRdb kept. Clones are partly lost; checked studies trace under half to an unresolved V gene and leave the rest unexplained. The V and J calls and the clone size are those of that table, but D and trimming were determined from the DNA. Recorded for this sample are fewer than 130,000 clones; more than 60% of them occurred a single time. More than 4.5% of the sample lies in the top ten.

In total, about 650 healthy bone marrow donors made up the cohort. All cohort members were sampled while nominally healthy, although unrecorded immune exposures were likely present. The donor tested CMV seropositive, placing the donor among the 250 to 300 seropositive members of the cohort. Every donor gave a peripheral blood sample, and the peripheral blood mononuclear cells from that sample were used for TCR beta sequencing. Genomic DNA extraction from the blood cell samples was performed with the Qiagen DNeasy Blood Extraction Kit. The trim is 4 bases for V and 5 bases for J, with a gap of 18 bases between the germline ends. From the germline V gene, CDR1 is MDHEN and CDR2 is SYDVKM. From the cysteine through the phenylalanine, the CDR3 covers 16 amino acids. Of the read, only the CDR3 DNA is kept; its 48 bases are in frame from base 1.

The sequence derives from a female donor in good health and CMV-seropositive. Sequenced sample: PBMCs. The chain was built from TRBV28 and TRBJ2-1, with no confidently assigned D gene. The CDR3 protein sequence reads: CASSSHSTIRHNEQFF. The DNA sequence reads TGTGCCAGCAGTTCCCACAGCACCATAAGACACAATGAGCAGTTCTTC.